These 30 T cell receptor beta chains originate from one sample sequenced in a study of T-cell reconstitution after alpha-beta-depleted transplantation in children listed by TCRdb under 2016. The treatment or condition label, read with the paper, signifies: allogeneic hematopoietic cell transplantation with graft depleted of TCRalphabeta T cells and CD19 B cells. Preparation of the library involved PCR. The sample was run on an Illumina HiSeq 2500. TCR libraries were prepared with molecular barcoding, using unique molecular identifiers to normalize TCRbeta repertoire quantification. In-frame beta chains were kept once TCRdb had trimmed the public reads at Q25 with fastp and called clones with MiXCR. CDR3 protein sequences are deduplicated, and each keeps its most common genes and DNA. In all, the sample holds 70,000 or so distinct CDR3 sequences, and 11% of those were seen once. Together, the top ten hold over 10% of the sample.

Here the sequenced sample was PBMCs, taken before TCRalphabeta/CD19-depleted stem cell transplant. These receptor sequences come from a boy younger than 18 with acute myeloid leukemia, due to receive a stem cell transplant.

The V call is TRBV11-2, the J call TRBJ1-6; unclear D gene. Germline values: CDR1 SGHAT, CDR2 FQNNGV. The CDR3 length is 13 residues. V was shortened by 5 bases and J by 10 bases, with 12 bases between the two germline ends. This chain's CDR3 is CASSLALDSPLHF. CDR3 nucleotides: TGTGCCAGCAGCCTCGCGTTGGACTCACCCCTCCACTTT.

This clonotype was counted many times. The V call is TRBV29-1, the J call TRBJ2-1; 11 bases map to TRBD1. In germline, CDR1 is SQVTM, CDR2 ANQGSEA. V lost 4 bases to trimming and J lost 6 bases; unmatched junction nucleotides: 11. CDR3 length: 16 amino acids. The CDR3 protein is CSVAGGDRGTGNEQFF. The DNA for the CDR3 is TGCAGCGTTGCGGGGGGGGACAGGGGGACTGGCAATGAGCAGTTCTTC.

The table lists this clonotype with many counts. The chain has TRBV2 and TRBJ1-1, with D possibly matching TRBD1 (5 bases). CDR3 length equals 13 residues. The germline V and J ends were trimmed by 8 bases and 5 bases, with 15 bases remaining between them. Germline assignment: CDR1 SNHLY and CDR2 FYNNEI. The CDR3 loop is CASLRGRDTEAFF. The DNA for the CDR3 is TGTGCCAGCTTGCGAGGCAGGGATACTGAAGCTTTCTTT.

The table lists this clonotype with many counts. This rearrangement joins TRBV9 to TRBJ2-7; D is unresolved. The CDR3 sequence is 12 residues long. With 0 bases removed from V and 5 bases from J, the gap between germline ends came to 6 bases. Germline V CDR1 and CDR2: SGDLS, YYNGEE. CDR3 amino acids: CASSVGDNEQYF. DNA for the CDR3: TGTGCCAGCAGCGTAGGTGACAACGAGCAGTACTTC.

J is TRBJ2-4 and V is TRBV4-2, with D possibly matching TRBD2 (5 bases). The CDR3 loop spans 15 amino acids. CDR1 LGHNA and CDR2 YNFKEQ come from the germline V gene. V was cut by 10 bases and J by 3 bases, with 19 bases left in between. The CDR3 spells CAMGPGVLGKNIQYF. Here the CDR3 DNA reads TGTGCCATGGGCCCCGGGGTTTTGGGCAAAAACATTCAGTACTTC.

This clonotype was counted many times. CDR3 sequence: CASSLAPDAPDTQYF. CDR3 DNA: TGTGCCAGCAGCTTAGCCCCGGATGCCCCGGATACGCAGTATTTT. This chain uses TRBV7-6 with TRBJ2-3, with D unclear. The V gene's germline CDR1 is SGHVS and CDR2 FNYEAQ. V was shortened by 0 bases and J by 6 bases, with 13 bases between the two germline ends. The CDR3 runs 15 residues.

As concerns this clonotype: Since a much larger clone is just one base distant, this may be a read error. As DNA, the CDR3 is TGCAGTGCTAGCGACATAATCGGGGAGCTGTTTTTT. The encoded protein is CSASDIIGELFF. The V gene is TRBV20-1, the J gene TRBJ2-2; D is undetermined. Germline CDR1 reads DFQATT; CDR2 reads SNEGSKA (reference sequence). CDR3 length equals 12 residues. V was trimmed by 3 bases and J by 7 bases, leaving 9 bases between them.

In the case of this clonotype: A read error may be the cause here, since a much bigger clone is one base away. V and J are TRBV11-2 and TRBJ2-3; the D gene could be TRBD1 or TRBD2 (5 bases each). Germline V gives CDR1 SGHAT, CDR2 FQNNGV. The length of the CDR3 is 16 residues. CDR3 bases: TGTGCCAGCGGCTTAGTGGTAGGGGAGAGCACAGATACGCAGTATTTT. Translating it yields CASGLVVGESTDTQYF. The full variable domain, in which reference TRBV11-2 and TRBJ2-3 provide the parts outside the CDR3, is EAGVAQSPRYKIIEKRQSVAFWCNPISGHATLYWYQQILGQGPKLLIQFQNNGVVDDSQLPKDRFSAERLKGVDSTLKIQPAKLEDSAVYLCASGLVVGESTDTQYFGPGTRLTVL.

This clonotype was recorded many times. The rearrangement uses TRBV20-1 and TRBJ1-2, with a tentative D call TRBD1 (6 bases). The CDR3 has 13 amino acids. V was cut by 6 bases and J by 7 bases, with 18 bases left in between. Germline V gene sequence: CDR1 DFQATT, CDR2 SNEGSKA (reference sequence). The CDR3 here is CSAWGQGSSGYTF. In DNA form, the CDR3 reads TGCAGTGCCTGGGGCCAGGGGTCGAGTGGCTACACCTTC.

This clonotype was picked up many times. The chain is built from TRBV28 and TRBJ2-2; D gene unclear. The V and J ends lost 5 bases and 9 bases respectively, with 7 bases between them. The germline V gene encodes CDR1 MDHEN and CDR2 SYDVKM. This CDR3 is 11 amino acids long. CDR3 in amino acids: CASSPKRELFF. Written as DNA, the CDR3 is TGTGCCAGCAGTCCAAAGCGGGAGCTGTTTTTT.

J is TRBJ2-1 and V is TRBV25-1; TRBD2 matches at 8 bases. The CDR3 covers 17 residues. The junction had 16 bases not matched to a gene; V was cut back by 7 bases and J by 5 bases. The V gene's germline CDR1 is MGHDK and CDR2 SYGVNS. CDR3 nucleotides: TGTGCCAGCACTTTTACGGTACTGCGGGGGGCGAACAATGAGCAGTTCTTC. Amino acids: CASTFTVLRGANNEQFF.

This chain uses TRBV29-1 with TRBJ2-2, with 8 bases fitting TRBD2. This CDR3 comprises 14 residues. V dropped 5 bases and J dropped 1; count of bases not matched to a gene: 3. Germline CDR1 SQVTM, CDR2 ANQGSEA. The CDR3 DNA reads TGCAGCGTTCGGGCGGGGGGGAACACCGGGGAGCTGTTTTTT. It encodes CSVRAGGNTGELFF.

This clonotype has ten or more counts. This chain joins TRBV12-3 or TRBV12-4 and TRBJ2-2; D tentatively reads TRBD1 or TRBD2 (5 bases each). V was clipped by 5 bases and J by 5 bases, with 18 bases between them. The CDR3 runs 16 residues. The CDR3 protein is CASSGALAAGTGELFF. The CDR3 DNA reads TGTGCCAGCAGTGGGGCTCTGGCGGCGGGTACCGGGGAGCTGTTTTTT.

This clonotype was found a few times. CDR3 protein: CASSSGNSPLHF. CDR3 bases: TGTGCCAGCAGTTCGGGTAATTCACCCCTCCACTTT. J is TRBJ1-6 and V is TRBV28; no clear D. The CDR3 runs 12 residues. The V gene's germline CDR1 is MDHEN and CDR2 SYDVKM. Trimming shortened V by 4 bases and J by 6 bases, and 4 bases separated the two germline ends.

This clonotype came up many times. The rearrangement uses TRBV21-1 and TRBJ2-5; the table's D call of TRBD1 was not tested on the DNA. TRBV21-1 is a known pseudogene. The CDR3 is 20 amino acids. The CDR3 nucleotides read TGTGCCAGCAGCACCGGAGAGACAGGGGACGCAGGTTGGTCGCAAGAGACCCAGTACTTC. This sequence encodes CASSTGETGDAGWSQETQYF.

A word on this clonotype: A much bigger clone sits one base away, suggesting this may be a read error. V and J are TRBV29-1 and TRBJ2-5, with unresolved D. The germline CDR1 and CDR2 sequences are SQVTM and ANQGSEA. The CDR3 sequence is 13 residues long. The CDR3 here is CSVATVMQETEYF. In DNA form, the CDR3 reads TGCAGCGTAGCTACAGTGATGCAAGAGACCGAGTACTTC.

This clonotype has at least ten counts. The gene calls are TRBV6-5 and TRBJ1-6, with 8 positions matching TRBD1. With V trimmed by 4 bases and J by 10 bases, 12 bases remained unmatched. Germline-derived CDR1 and CDR2 are MNHEY and SVGAGI. The CDR3 has 16 residues. The CDR3 here is CASSSLGGRGPSPLHF. Here the CDR3 DNA reads TGTGCCAGCAGTTCCCTAGGGGGCAGGGGGCCATCACCCCTCCACTTT.

This clonotype was seen many times. The rearrangement links TRBV7-2 to TRBJ1-2; no firm D call. This CDR3 is built from 13 residues. V lost 5 bases, J lost 4 bases, and 11 bases lay in between. Germline V CDR1 and CDR2: SGHTA, FQGNSA. The CDR3 region is CASSQDGLYGYTF. In DNA form, the CDR3 reads TGTGCCAGCAGCCAGGACGGGCTCTATGGCTACACCTTC.

This clonotype came up many times. The chain couples TRBV24-1 to TRBJ2-3; no firm D call. Germline lookup yields CDR1 KGHDR and CDR2 SFDVKD. The CDR3 is made up of 22 amino acids. The V end lost 5 bases, the J end lost 4 bases, and 36 bases lay between the germline ends. Here the CDR3 reads CATSVVVMDGRSYLCRADTQYF. The CDR3 nucleotides are TGTGCCACCAGTGTCGTAGTTATGGACGGCCGCTCGTATCTGTGTCGGGCAGATACGCAGTATTTT.

This clonotype was observed many times. The V gene is TRBV28, the J gene TRBJ2-2; D tentatively reads TRBD1 or TRBD2 (5 bases each). From germline, CDR1 is MDHEN and CDR2 SYDVKM. There are 19 residues in the CDR3. V was pared by 2 bases and J by 2 bases, with 21 bases between. CDR3 sequence reads: CASSLGGRWGSQNTGELFF. In nucleotides, the CDR3 is TGTGCCAGCAGTTTAGGCGGGCGATGGGGGAGCCAAAACACCGGGGAGCTGTTTTTT.

The chain combines TRBV14 with TRBJ2-1, with D possibly TRBD2 on 6 matching bases. Between the trimmed V and J ends, which lost 2 bases and 2 bases, there was a span of 16 bases. Germline V gene lookup returns CDR1 SGHDN and CDR2 FVKESK. The length of the CDR3 is 17 residues. CDR3 DNA: TGTGCCAGCAGCCAACCTATTTTGCGGGGAACCTACAATGAGCAGTTCTTC. This sequence encodes CASSQPILRGTYNEQFF.

This clonotype occurred many times. J is TRBJ2-1 and V is TRBV20-1; possible D gene TRBD2, 5 bases. Deletions cut 3 bases from V and 4 bases from J, with 22 bases between. In germline, CDR1 is DFQATT, CDR2 SNEGSKA (reference sequence). The CDR3 consists of 17 residues. CDR3 DNA sequence: TGCAGTGCTAGCGGTCCCCGAGGGTCGTCTAGATACAATGAGCAGTTCTTC. Protein: CSASGPRGSSRYNEQFF.

This clonotype was seen many times. V is TRBV20-1 and J is TRBJ2-7, with D possibly being TRBD2 (5 bases). The CDR3 extends over 14 amino acids. Trimming pared 1 base from V and 1 base from J, leaving 11 bases between. CDR1 is DFQATT and CDR2 is SNEGSKA in the germline V gene (reference sequence). The CDR3 nucleotides read TGCAGTGCTAGAGGACTATCGAATTCCTACGAGCAGTACTTC. This sequence encodes CSARGLSNSYEQYF.

This clonotype was observed many times. This sequence joins TRBV6-5 and TRBJ1-2; D perhaps matches TRBD1 (5 bases). The V and J ends lost 4 bases and 4 bases respectively, with 10 bases between them. Germline CDR1 MNHEY, CDR2 SVGAGI. The length of the CDR3 is 13 residues. As DNA, the CDR3 is TGTGCCAGCAGTTTCGGGCAGGGCTATGGCTACACCTTC. Residues: CASSFGQGYGYTF.

This clonotype was detected ten times or more. This chain uses TRBV30 with TRBJ2-5; perhaps TRBD1 as D (6 bases). The CDR3 extends over 13 amino acids. Germline V lookup: CDR1 GTSNPN, CDR2 SVGIG (reference sequence). Trimming stripped 4 bases from V and 0 bases from J, with 9 bases between. The CDR3 region has the DNA TGTGCCTGGATCGGACAGTACCAAGAGACCCAGTACTTC. Protein: CAWIGQYQETQYF.

This clonotype was found many times. The rearrangement joins TRBV29-1 to TRBJ2-7; D possibly matches TRBD1 or TRBD2 (5 bases each). Trimming took off 7 bases at V and 2 bases at J, with 18 bases between the two ends. From germline, CDR1 is SQVTM and CDR2 ANQGSEA. The CDR3 sequence is 14 residues long. The CDR3 DNA follows: TGCAGCGCCTACCCCGAGGGACGAACCTACGAGCAGTACTTC. This gives the protein CSAYPEGRTYEQYF.

V gene TRBV7-8 combines with J gene TRBJ2-7; TRBD1 agrees at 7 bases. CDR3 size: 13 residues. Germline V gene sequence: CDR1 SGHVS, CDR2 FQNEAQ. J gave up 6 bases and V 4 bases, and 6 bases lay outside the gene matches. CDR3 residues: CASSSTGATEQYF. CDR3 DNA sequence: TGTGCCAGCAGCTCCACAGGGGCCACCGAGCAGTACTTC.

Ten or more counts support this clonotype. The CDR3 DNA reads as TGTGCCAGCAGTTGGGACAGGAGGCAAGAGACCCAGTACTTC. The encoded protein is CASSWDRRQETQYF. The chain links TRBV12-3 or TRBV12-4 to TRBJ2-5, with TRBD1 matching 8 bases. The length of the CDR3 is 14 residues. The V and J ends lost 4 bases and 2 bases, in that order; junction bases with no gene match: 3.

This clonotype was recorded many times. The chain links TRBV20-1 to TRBJ2-7; D unclear. With 2 bases removed from V and 3 bases from J, the gap between germline ends came to 11 bases. The CDR3 is made up of 13 amino acids. The germline CDR1 and CDR2 sequences are DFQATT and SNEGSKA (reference sequence). The CDR3 DNA is TGCAGTGCTAGAATAGGGTTTAGCTACGAGCAGTACTTC. It codes for CSARIGFSYEQYF.

This clonotype has a count of ten or more. The J gene is TRBJ1-5, the V gene TRBV21-1; the DNA was not compared with TRBD1, the D call given in the table. TRBV21-1 is annotated as a pseudogene. This CDR3 has 19 amino acids. The CDR3 here is CASSKWEFRILGGLEPQHF. The DNA of the CDR3 is TGTGCCAGCAGCAAGTGGGAGTTCCGAATTTTGGGGGGCTTGGAGCCCCAGCATTTT.